A single sample is the source of the 22 T cell receptor beta chains below, sequenced in a study of vaccination and CD4 T cells after COVID-19. Antigens of these TCRs are unknown. The Oncomine TCR Beta short-read assay sequenced DNA from cultured CD4+ T cells. TCRdb fed the PCR reads into MiXCR, producing one record per CDR3 protein. The table records about 13,000 distinct CDR3 sequences, 52% of them present only once. Treatment: roughly 10-day PBMC culture with coronavirus spike peptide pools or control peptides (ViraFEST assay). Sequencing used CD4+ T cells from blood, cultured in vitro. The origin of the receptors is a human donor who had recovered from COVID-19.

The chain couples TRBV11-2 to TRBJ2-5; 11 nucleotides match TRBD2. CDR3 size: 16 residues. Germline V lookup: CDR1 SGHAT, CDR2 FQNNGV. J lost 3 bases, V lost 5 bases, and 8 bases had no gene match. The CDR3 protein is CASSPRTSGHKETQYF. CDR3 coding DNA: TGTGCCAGCAGCCCTAGGACTAGCGGGCACAAAGAGACCCAGTACTTC. The full variable domain, its missing parts supplied by reference TRBV11-2 and TRBJ2-5, is EAGVAQSPRYKIIEKRQSVAFWCNPISGHATLYWYQQILGQGPKLLIQFQNNGVVDDSQLPKDRFSAERLKGVDSTLKIQPAKLEDSAVYLCASSPRTSGHKETQYFGPGTRLLVL.

This chain connects TRBV27 to TRBJ1-5; the match to TRBD1 covers 7 bases. The CDR3 extends over 16 amino acids. The J segment lost 1 base and the V segment lost 4 bases, leaving 7 bases of the junction unmatched. Per the germline V gene, CDR1 is MNHEY and CDR2 is SMNVEV (reference sequence). The CDR3: CASSSRTGGSNQPQHF. CDR3 nucleotide sequence: TGTGCCAGCAGTTCCCGGACAGGTGGAAGCAATCAGCCCCAGCATTTT.

The chain employs TRBV6-1 and TRBJ1-1; D possibly corresponds to TRBD1 (6 bases). CDR1 and CDR2 from the germline V gene are MNHNS and SASEGT. The CDR3 sequence is 15 residues long. Trimming removed 5 bases at V and 0 bases at J, with 13 bases between. The CDR3 here is CASSKPGQLNTEAFF. Here the CDR3 DNA reads TGTGCCAGCAGTAAACCGGGACAACTGAACACTGAAGCTTTCTTT.

This chain links TRBV20-1 with TRBJ2-7; TRBD1 matches at 9 bases. V shed 6 bases and J 2 bases; nucleotides not matched to a gene: 8. CDR1 is DFQATT and CDR2 is SNEGSKA in the germline V gene (reference sequence). This CDR3 is 14 amino acids long. The CDR3 here is CSALRQGGTYEQYF. The CDR3, as DNA: TGCAGTGCGTTGAGACAGGGGGGAACCTACGAGCAGTACTTC.

The rearrangement links TRBV6-1 to TRBJ2-3, with TRBD2 matching 13 bases. Trimming cost V 6 bases and J 8 bases; bases outside gene matches: 8. The germline CDR1 and CDR2 sequences are MNHNS and SASEGT. The CDR3 contains 15 residues. The CDR3: CASSVTSGGEVTQYF. The CDR3 DNA reads as TGTGCCAGCAGCGTAACTAGCGGGGGGGAGGTTACGCAGTATTTT.

The chain employs TRBV19 and TRBJ1-1, with 7 positions matching TRBD1. The CDR3 sequence is 14 residues long. CDR1 is LNHDA and CDR2 is SQIVND in the germline V gene (reference sequence). V dropped 4 bases and J dropped 6; count of bases not matched to a gene: 8. CDR3 bases: TGTGCCAGTAGTACGACAGGGAAGCGGGCTGAAGCTTTCTTT. This codes for CASSTTGKRAEAFF.

CDR3 residues: CASSLGGRGTDTQYF. The CDR3 bases are TGTGCCAGCAGCTTAGGGGGGCGCGGCACAGATACGCAGTATTTT. The chain has TRBV7-2 and TRBJ2-3; TRBD1 is a possible D gene (6 bases). There are 15 residues in the CDR3. CDR1 SGHTA and CDR2 FQGNSA come from the germline V gene. V was shortened by 1 base and J by 1 base, with 9 bases between the two germline ends.

V is TRBV5-4 and J is TRBJ2-1, with 7 nucleotides matching TRBD1. Trimming cost V 4 bases and J 4 bases; bases outside gene matches: 5. There are 14 residues in the CDR3. Germline V CDR1 and CDR2: SGHNT, YYREEE (reference sequence). The CDR3 loop is CASSPTGNYNEQFF. The CDR3, as DNA: TGTGCCAGCAGCCCGACAGGGAATTACAATGAGCAGTTCTTC.

Note on this clonotype: Since the CDR3 does not end with the conserved phenylalanine or tryptophan, this likely comes from a read error. No DNA is shown, since the ends of the CDR3 on it are uncertain; the CDR3 is the one TCRdb lists. This chain joins TRBV6-1 and TRBJ2-7; TRBD1, the table's D call, was not compared with the DNA. The CDR3 length is 14 residues, termini included. From germline, CDR1 is MNHNS and CDR2 SASEGT. The CDR3 spells CASSPQESGASSTT.

This rearrangement joins TRBV27 to TRBJ2-3; 13 nucleotides align to TRBD2. After removal of 7 bases from V and 4 bases from J, the junction contained 2 bases not matched to a gene. Germline V gene lookup returns CDR1 MNHEY and CDR2 SMNVEV (reference sequence). The CDR3 extends over 14 amino acids. The CDR3 DNA reads as TGTGCCAGCACCGGACTAGCGGGGGCAGATACGCAGTATTTT. Translating gives CASTGLAGADTQYF.

About this clonotype: The CDR3 does not close with the conserved phenylalanine or tryptophan, likely indicating a read error. The genes are TRBV2 and TRBJ1-2; D not certain. This CDR3 is built from 12 residues. The V gene lost 4 bases and the J gene lost 4 bases, with 7 bases spanning the gap. Per the germline V gene, CDR1 is SNHLY and CDR2 is FYNNEI. CDR3 sequence (DNA): TGTGCCAGCAGTGGGACCCTCTATGGCTACACCTGC. Translated: CASSGTLYGYTC.

The chain recombines TRBV11-2 with TRBJ2-7; TRBD1 matches at 7 bases. J lost 6 bases, V lost 5 bases, and 10 bases had no gene match. CDR1 is SGHAT and CDR2 is FQNNGV in the germline V gene. The CDR3 covers 14 residues. The CDR3 DNA reads as TGTGCCAGCAGCCTACTGACAGGGTCTTTCGAGCAGTACTTC. Translated: CASSLLTGSFEQYF.

This clonotype showed up just once. The V and J genes are TRBV7-8 and TRBJ2-7; TRBD2 matches 8 bases. The ends lost 6 bases at V and 5 bases at J; junction bases unmatched: 9. The CDR3 length is 14 residues. Germline CDR1 reads SGHVS; CDR2 reads FQNEAQ. In DNA form, the CDR3 reads TGTGCCAGCAGTCCGGGACTAGGAACCCACGAGCAGTACTTC. This translates into CASSPGLGTHEQYF.

V usage is TRBV6-1 and J usage is TRBJ1-5, with D perhaps matching TRBD1 (5 bases). Germline values: CDR1 MNHNS, CDR2 SASEGT. Trimming removed 6 bases at V and 4 bases at J, with 13 bases between. The CDR3 length is 14 residues. As DNA, the CDR3 is TGTGCCAGCAGGAGACCCGGGACGAATCAGCCCCAGCATTTT. It codes for CASRRPGTNQPQHF.

The gene calls are TRBV19 and TRBJ2-1; TRBD1 agrees at 12 bases. V gave up 5 bases and J gave up 0 bases; unmatched junction bases: 8. This CDR3 has 18 residues. In germline, CDR1 is LNHDA, CDR2 SQIVND (reference sequence). CDR3 DNA sequence: TGTGCCAGTAGTTCCCGGGACAGGGGGCTTTACTCCTACAATGAGCAGTTCTTC. Translating gives CASSSRDRGLYSYNEQFF. Variable domain in full (rest from reference TRBV19 and TRBJ2-1): DGGITQSPKYLFRKEGQNVTLSCEQNLNHDAMYWYRQDPGQGLRLIYYSQIVNDFQKGDIAEGYSVSREKKESFPLTVTSAQKNPTAFYLCASSSRDRGLYSYNEQFFGPGTRLTVL.

This CDR3 reads CATGTVFYEQYF. Written as DNA, the CDR3 is TGTGCCACCGGCACGGTTTTCTACGAGCAGTACTTC. The rearrangement joins TRBV21-1 to TRBJ2-7. TRBV21-1 is termed a pseudogene. CDR3 length: 12 residues.

The chain uses TRBV27 and TRBJ1-6; maybe TRBD1 (6 bases). Germline-derived CDR1 and CDR2 are MNHEY and SMNVEV (reference sequence). V lost 6 bases and J 5 bases, leaving 14 bases between the germline ends. The CDR3 runs 15 residues. The CDR3 DNA sequence: TGTGCCAGCAGGTATCACAGGGTGGATAATTCACCCCTCCACTTT. This encodes CASRYHRVDNSPLHF.

This chain uses TRBV20-1 with TRBJ2-1; 7 positions agree with TRBD1. The CDR3 contains 15 residues. The germline CDR1 and CDR2 sequences are DFQATT and SNEGSKA (reference sequence). Trimming took 7 bases from V and 7 from J; bases not matched to a gene: 16. The DNA for the CDR3 is TGCAGTGTCGCAAGGCCACAGGGGTCTCGGAATGAGCAGTTCTTC. It is translated as CSVARPQGSRNEQFF.

Here the CDR3 reads CASSDLESPTAYGYTF. CDR3 sequence (DNA): TGTGCCAGCAGTGACTTGGAATCCCCGACGGCGTATGGCTACACCTTC. This rearrangement joins TRBV2 to TRBJ1-2; D is undetermined. V was clipped by 3 bases and J by 5 bases, with 19 bases between them. This CDR3 has 16 amino acids. Germline-derived CDR1 and CDR2 are SNHLY and FYNNEI.

This clonotype has more than one count but fewer than ten. This chain joins TRBV20-1 and TRBJ1-1; no clear D gene. The CDR3 loop spans 12 amino acids. Germline lookup yields CDR1 DFQATT and CDR2 SNEGSKA (reference sequence). Trimming took 6 bases from V and 8 from J, leaving 16 bases between them. CDR3 protein: CSAPPIGSEAFF. The DNA of the CDR3 is TGCAGTGCCCCACCGATCGGATCAGAAGCTTTCTTT.

The chain combines TRBV15 with TRBJ2-4; 9 bases match TRBD2. With V trimmed by 7 bases and J by 0 bases, 22 bases remained unmatched. The CDR3 runs 21 residues. Germline V gene sequence: CDR1 LNHNV, CDR2 YYDKDF (reference sequence). The CDR3 region is CATTTGQMLIAGDLAKNIQYF. The CDR3 bases are TGTGCCACCACTACCGGCCAAATGCTAATAGCGGGGGACCTAGCCAAAAACATTCAGTACTTC.

A few counts support this clonotype. The gene calls are TRBV28 and TRBJ1-4, with 9 nucleotides matching TRBD1. Germline CDR1 reads MDHEN; CDR2 reads SYDVKM. The V and J ends lost 5 bases and 7 bases, in that order; junction bases with no gene match: 8. This CDR3 spans 15 amino acids. The CDR3: CASSANRGRGEKLFF. The CDR3 DNA follows: TGTGCCAGCAGTGCTAACAGGGGGCGAGGTGAAAAACTGTTTTTT.